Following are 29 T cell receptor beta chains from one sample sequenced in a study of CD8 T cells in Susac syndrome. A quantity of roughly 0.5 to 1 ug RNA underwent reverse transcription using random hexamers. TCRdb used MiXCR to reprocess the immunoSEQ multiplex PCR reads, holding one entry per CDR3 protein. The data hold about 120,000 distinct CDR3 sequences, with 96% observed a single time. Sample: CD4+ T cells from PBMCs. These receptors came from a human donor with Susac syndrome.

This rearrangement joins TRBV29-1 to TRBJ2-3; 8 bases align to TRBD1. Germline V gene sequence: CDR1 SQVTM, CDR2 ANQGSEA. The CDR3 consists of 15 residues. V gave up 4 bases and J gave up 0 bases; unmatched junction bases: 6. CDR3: CSVAPGQASTDTQYF. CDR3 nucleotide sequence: TGCAGCGTTGCCCCGGGACAGGCTAGCACAGATACGCAGTATTTT.

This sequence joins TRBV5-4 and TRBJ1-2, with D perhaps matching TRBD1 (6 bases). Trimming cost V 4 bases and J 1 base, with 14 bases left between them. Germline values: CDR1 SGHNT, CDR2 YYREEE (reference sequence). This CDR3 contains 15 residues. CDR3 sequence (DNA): TGTGCCAGCAGCGTATTCCGGGACAATAACTATGGCTACACCTTC. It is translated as CASSVFRDNNYGYTF.

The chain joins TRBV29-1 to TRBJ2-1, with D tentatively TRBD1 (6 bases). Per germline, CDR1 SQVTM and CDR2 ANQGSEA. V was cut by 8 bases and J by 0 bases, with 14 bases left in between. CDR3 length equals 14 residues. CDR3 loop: CSLKRGNSYNEQFF. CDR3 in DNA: TGCAGCCTTAAGAGGGGGAACTCCTACAATGAGCAGTTCTTC.

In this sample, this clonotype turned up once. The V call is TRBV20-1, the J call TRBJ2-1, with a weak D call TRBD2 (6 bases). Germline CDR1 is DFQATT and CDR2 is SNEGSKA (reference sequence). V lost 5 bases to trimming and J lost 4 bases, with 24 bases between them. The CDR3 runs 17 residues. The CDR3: CSAPRRVRLGLYNEQFF. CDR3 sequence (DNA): TGCAGTGCTCCACGACGGGTGAGACTAGGGCTTTACAATGAGCAGTTCTTC.

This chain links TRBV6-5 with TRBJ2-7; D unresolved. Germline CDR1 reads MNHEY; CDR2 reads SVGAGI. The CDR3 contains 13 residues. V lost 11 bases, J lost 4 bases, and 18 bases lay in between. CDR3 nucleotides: TGTGCCTTCCGAAGGAGCGTTTGGTACGAGCAGTACTTC. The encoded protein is CAFRRSVWYEQYF.

The CDR3 reads CASRRVSDGTEQFF. As DNA, the CDR3 is TGTGCCAGTAGACGGGTCAGCGATGGAACTGAGCAGTTCTTC. The chain employs TRBV19 and TRBJ2-1; D gene ambiguous. This CDR3 spans 14 amino acids. Deletions cut 6 bases from V and 9 bases from J, with 18 bases between. Germline lookup yields CDR1 LNHDA and CDR2 SQIVND (reference sequence).

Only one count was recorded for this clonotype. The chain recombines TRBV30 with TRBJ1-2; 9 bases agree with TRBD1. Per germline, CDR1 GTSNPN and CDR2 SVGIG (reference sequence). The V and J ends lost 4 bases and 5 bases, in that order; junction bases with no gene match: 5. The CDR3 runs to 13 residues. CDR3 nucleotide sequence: TGTGCCTGGAACAGGGGGCTTCGATATGGCTACACCTTC. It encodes CAWNRGLRYGYTF.

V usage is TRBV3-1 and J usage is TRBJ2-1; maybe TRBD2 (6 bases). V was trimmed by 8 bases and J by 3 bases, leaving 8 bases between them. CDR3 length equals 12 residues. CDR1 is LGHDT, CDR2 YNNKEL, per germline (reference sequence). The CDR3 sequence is CASGEDYNEQFF. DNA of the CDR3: TGTGCCAGCGGGGAGGACTACAATGAGCAGTTCTTC.

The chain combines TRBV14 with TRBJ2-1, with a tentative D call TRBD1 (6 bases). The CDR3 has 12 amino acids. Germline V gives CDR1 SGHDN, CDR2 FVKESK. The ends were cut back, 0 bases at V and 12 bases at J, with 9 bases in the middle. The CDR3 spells CASSQDLGAQFF. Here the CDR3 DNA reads TGTGCCAGCAGCCAAGATTTGGGGGCGCAGTTCTTC.

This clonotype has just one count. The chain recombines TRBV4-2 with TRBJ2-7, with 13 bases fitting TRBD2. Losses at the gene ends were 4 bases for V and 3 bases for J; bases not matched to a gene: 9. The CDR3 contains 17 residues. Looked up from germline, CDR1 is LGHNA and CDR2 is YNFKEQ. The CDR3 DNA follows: TGTGCCAGCAGCCTCGGACTAGCGGGAGATGCTGTCTACGAGCAGTACTTC. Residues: CASSLGLAGDAVYEQYF.

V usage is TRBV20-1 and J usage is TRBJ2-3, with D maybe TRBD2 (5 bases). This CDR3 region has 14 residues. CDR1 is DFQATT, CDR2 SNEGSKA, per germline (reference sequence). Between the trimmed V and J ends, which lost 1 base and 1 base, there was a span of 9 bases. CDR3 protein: CSARGESGTDTQYF. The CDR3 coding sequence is TGCAGTGCTAGAGGGGAGAGTGGCACAGATACGCAGTATTTT.

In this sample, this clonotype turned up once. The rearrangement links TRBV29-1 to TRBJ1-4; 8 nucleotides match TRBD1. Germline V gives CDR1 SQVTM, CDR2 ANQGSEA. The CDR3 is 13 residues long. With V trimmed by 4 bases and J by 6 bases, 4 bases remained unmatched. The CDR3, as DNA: TGCAGCGTTGGAAGGACAGGGTATGAAAAACTGTTTTTT. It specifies CSVGRTGYEKLFF.

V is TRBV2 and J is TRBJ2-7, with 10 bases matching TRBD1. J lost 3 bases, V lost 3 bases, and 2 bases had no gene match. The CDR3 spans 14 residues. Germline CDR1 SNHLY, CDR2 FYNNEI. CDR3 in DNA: TGTGCCAGCAGTGAGCGGACAGGGGGCTACGAGCAGTACTTC. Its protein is CASSERTGGYEQYF. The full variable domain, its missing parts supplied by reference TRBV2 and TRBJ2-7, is EPEVTQTPSHQVTQMGQEVILRCVPISNHLYFYWYRQILGQKVEFLVSFYNNEISEKSEIFDDQFSVERPDGSNFTLKIRSTKLEDSAMYFCASSERTGGYEQYFGPGTRLTVT.

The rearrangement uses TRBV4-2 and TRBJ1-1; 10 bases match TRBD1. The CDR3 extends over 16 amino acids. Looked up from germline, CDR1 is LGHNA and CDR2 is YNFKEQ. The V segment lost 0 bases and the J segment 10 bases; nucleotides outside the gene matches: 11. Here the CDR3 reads CASSQEGRGQGSGAFF. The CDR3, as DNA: TGTGCCAGCAGCCAAGAGGGGAGGGGACAGGGGTCTGGAGCTTTCTTT.

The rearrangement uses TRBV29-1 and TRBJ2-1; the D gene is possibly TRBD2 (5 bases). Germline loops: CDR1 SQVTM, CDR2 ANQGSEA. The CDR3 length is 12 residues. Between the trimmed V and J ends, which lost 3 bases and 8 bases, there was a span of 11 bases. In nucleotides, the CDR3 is TGCAGCGTTGATCGGGGAAATCATGAGCAGTTCTTC. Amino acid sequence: CSVDRGNHEQFF.

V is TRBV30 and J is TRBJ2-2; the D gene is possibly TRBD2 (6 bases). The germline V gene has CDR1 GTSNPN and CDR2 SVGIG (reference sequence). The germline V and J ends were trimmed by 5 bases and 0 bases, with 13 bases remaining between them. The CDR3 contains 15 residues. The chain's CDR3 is CAWRYSGSNTGELFF. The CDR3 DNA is TGTGCCTGGCGTTATAGCGGTTCGAACACCGGGGAGCTGTTTTTT.

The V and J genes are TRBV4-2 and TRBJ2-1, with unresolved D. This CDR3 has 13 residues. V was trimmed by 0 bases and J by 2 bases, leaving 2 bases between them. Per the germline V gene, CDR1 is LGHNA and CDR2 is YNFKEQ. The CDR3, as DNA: TGTGCCAGCAGCCAAGACGCCTACAATGAGCAGTTCTTC. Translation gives CASSQDAYNEQFF.

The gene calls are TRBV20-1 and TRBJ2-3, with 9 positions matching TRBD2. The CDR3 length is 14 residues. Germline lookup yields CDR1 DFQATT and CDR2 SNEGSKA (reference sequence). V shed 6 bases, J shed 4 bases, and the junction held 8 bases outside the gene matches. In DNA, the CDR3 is TGCAGTGCCAACTCCCTAGCGGGACCAGATACGCAGTATTTT. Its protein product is CSANSLAGPDTQYF.

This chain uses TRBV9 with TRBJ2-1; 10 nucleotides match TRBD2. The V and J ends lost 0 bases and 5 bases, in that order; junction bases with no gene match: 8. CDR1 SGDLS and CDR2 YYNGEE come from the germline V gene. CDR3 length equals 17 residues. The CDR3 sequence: CASSVVPRAGGDNEQFF. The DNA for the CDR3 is TGTGCCAGCAGCGTAGTCCCACGAGCGGGAGGGGACAATGAGCAGTTCTTC.

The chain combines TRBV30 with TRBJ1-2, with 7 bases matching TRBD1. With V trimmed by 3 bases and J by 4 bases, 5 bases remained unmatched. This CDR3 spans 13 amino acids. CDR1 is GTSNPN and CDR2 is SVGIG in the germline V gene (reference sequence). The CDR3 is CAWSSGTVYGYTF. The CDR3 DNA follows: TGTGCCTGGAGCTCCGGGACAGTCTATGGCTACACCTTC.

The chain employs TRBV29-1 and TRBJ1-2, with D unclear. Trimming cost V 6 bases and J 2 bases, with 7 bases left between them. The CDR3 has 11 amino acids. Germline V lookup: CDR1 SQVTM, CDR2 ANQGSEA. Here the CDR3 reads CSVNGNYGYTF. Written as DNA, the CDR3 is TGCAGCGTCAACGGGAACTATGGCTACACCTTC.

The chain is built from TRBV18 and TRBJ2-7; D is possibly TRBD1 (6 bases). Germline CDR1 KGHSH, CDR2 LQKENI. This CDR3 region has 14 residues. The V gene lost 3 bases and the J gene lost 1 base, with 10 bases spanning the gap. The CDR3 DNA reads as TGTGCCAGCTCACCCTGGGGGCAATCCTACGAGCAGTACTTC. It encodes CASSPWGQSYEQYF.

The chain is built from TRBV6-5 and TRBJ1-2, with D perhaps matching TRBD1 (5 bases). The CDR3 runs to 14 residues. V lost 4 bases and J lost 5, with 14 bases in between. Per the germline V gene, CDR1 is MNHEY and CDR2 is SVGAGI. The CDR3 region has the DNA TGTGCCAGCAGTTTAGGGGCCGCTCAGTATGGCTACACCTTC. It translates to CASSLGAAQYGYTF.

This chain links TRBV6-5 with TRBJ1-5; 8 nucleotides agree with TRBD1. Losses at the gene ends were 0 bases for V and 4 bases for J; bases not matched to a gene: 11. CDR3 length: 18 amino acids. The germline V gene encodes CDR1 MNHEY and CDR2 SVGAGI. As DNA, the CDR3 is TGTGCCAGCAGTTACTCGTTAGGGATGGGACAGGAAAATCAGCCCCAGCATTTT. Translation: CASSYSLGMGQENQPQHF.

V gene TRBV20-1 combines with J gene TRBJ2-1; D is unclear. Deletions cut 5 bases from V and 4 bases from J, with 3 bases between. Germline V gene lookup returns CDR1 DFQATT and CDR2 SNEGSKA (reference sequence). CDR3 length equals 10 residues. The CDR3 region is CSAVYNEQFF. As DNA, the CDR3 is TGCAGTGCTGTATACAATGAGCAGTTCTTC.

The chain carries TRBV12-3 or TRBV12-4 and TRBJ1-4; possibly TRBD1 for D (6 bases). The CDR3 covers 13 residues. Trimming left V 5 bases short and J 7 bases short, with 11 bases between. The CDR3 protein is CASSLGQPEKLFF. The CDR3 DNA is TGTGCCAGCAGTCTCGGACAGCCTGAAAAACTGTTTTTT.

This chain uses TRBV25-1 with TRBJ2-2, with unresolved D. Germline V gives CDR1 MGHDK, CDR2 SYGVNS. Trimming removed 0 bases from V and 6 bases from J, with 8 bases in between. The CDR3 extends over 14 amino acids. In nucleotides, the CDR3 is TGTGCCAGCAGTGAATATCAGATGGCCGGGGAGCTGTTTTTT. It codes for CASSEYQMAGELFF.

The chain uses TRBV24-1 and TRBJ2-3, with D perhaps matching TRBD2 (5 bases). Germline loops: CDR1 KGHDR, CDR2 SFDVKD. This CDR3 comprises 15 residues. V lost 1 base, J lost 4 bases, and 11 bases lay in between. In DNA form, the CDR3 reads TGTGCCACCAGTGATTTAGAGGGTAGGGCAGATACGCAGTATTTT. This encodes CATSDLEGRADTQYF.

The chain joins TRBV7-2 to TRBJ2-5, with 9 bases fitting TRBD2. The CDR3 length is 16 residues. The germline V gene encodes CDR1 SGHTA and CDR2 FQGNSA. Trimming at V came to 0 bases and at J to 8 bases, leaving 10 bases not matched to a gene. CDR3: CASSLAALAGGTTQYF. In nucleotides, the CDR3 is TGTGCCAGCAGCTTAGCCGCACTAGCGGGTGGGACAACCCAGTACTTC.